This TCR beta chain was sequenced during a study of T cell responses to AZD1222 COVID-19 vaccine. Study at large: Pooled in the analysis were second doses at about 4 or about 12 weeks.

Generated by immunoSEQ multiplex PCR, the TCRdb table keeps only in-frame clones and is missing some. The repertoire has around 150,000 clones, approximately 89% of them found once; the top ten carry roughly 5%. The CDR3 has 15 amino acids. Germline lookup yields CDR1 LGHDT and CDR2 YNNKEL (reference sequence). The ends were cut back, 1 base at V and 6 bases at J, with 16 bases in the middle. Study-level points and caveats: Within unmutated variant regions lay the reported targets of nearly half of spike-specific TCRs. Only six or seven AZD1222 recipients tested seropositive at baseline.

In regard to this clone: As yet, its antigen is unknown.

Specimen: peripheral blood, collected on day 0 of AZD1222 vaccination. V is TRBV3-1 (or the pseudogene TRBV3-2) and J is TRBJ2-7; D could derive from TRBD1 or TRBD2 (6 bases each). The TCR sequence derives from an adult in good health. For the CDR3, the DNA is TGTGCCAGCAGCCAAGGGAGGGGGATGGGGGCCGAGCAGTACTTC. Translating gives CASSQGRGMGAEQYF.